This is a list of T cell receptor beta chains from one sample in a study of CD8+CD57+ T cells in acquired aplastic anemia. One entry per CDR3 protein results from TCRdb running MiXCR on the reads. The sample holds 150,000 to 200,000 distinct CDR3 sequences; approximately 40% are singletons and the top ten take about 1.1%. Sequencing input: sorted CD4+, CD8+, or CD8+CD57+ T cells (not recorded which) from PBMCs. Receptor source: a human donor in good health. CDR3s include the opening cysteine and the closing phenylalanine or tryptophan. The order of the fields is D gene, V gene, clone size, J gene, CDR3 protein, CDR3 DNA. The D gene is left open where the match is weak. For some rows the clone size is stated as once, few or many, or as a class when expanded; others skip it.

TRBD2	TRBV24-1	NA	TRBJ2-3	CATSDFKTSGIASSTDTQYF	TGTGCCACCAGTGATTTTAAGACTAGCGGAATCGCCTCTAGCACAGATACGCAGTATTTT
TRBD1	TRBV10-3	many	TRBJ2-1	CAISPGGAGNEQFF	TGTGCCATCAGTCCAGGGGGCGCCGGGAATGAGCAGTTCTTC
NA	TRBV4-1	many	TRBJ2-5	CASSQDQVATETQYF	TGCGCCAGCAGCCAAGATCAGGTAGCGACCGAGACCCAGTACTTC
NA	TRBV6-5	many	TRBJ2-2	CASRDLVSGELFF	TGTGCCAGCAGGGACCTGGTTTCCGGGGAGCTGTTTTTT
NA	TRBV24-1	NA	TRBJ2-3	CATSDLLESDTQYF	TGTGCCACCAGTGATTTGCTGGAGTCAGATACGCAGTATTTT
NA	TRBV2	NA	TRBJ2-7	CATLRGDQYEQYF	TGTGCCACCCTGCGCGGGGACCAGTACGAGCAGTACTTC
NA	TRBV28	many	TRBJ2-7	CASSLPTYEQYF	TGTGCCAGCAGTTTACCCACCTACGAGCAGTACTTC
NA	TRBV4-1	many	TRBJ1-1	CASSHRKGVDTEAFF	TGCGCCAGCAGCCACAGGAAGGGGGTCGACACTGAAGCTTTCTTT
NA	TRBV28	few	TRBJ2-7	CASSHGQSEQYF	TGTGCCAGCAGCCATGGACAGAGCGAGCAGTACTTC
TRBD1	TRBV27	few	TRBJ2-7	CASTRTGSAYEQYF	TGTGCCAGCACTCGGACAGGTTCGGCCTACGAGCAGTACTTC
NA	TRBV19	many	TRBJ1-6	CASSLTLTGYNSPLHF	TGTGCCAGTAGTTTAACCCTGACGGGGTATAATTCACCCCTCCACTTT
NA	TRBV4-2	NA	TRBJ1-1	CASRSGYVGTEAFF	TGTGCCAGCAGGTCGGGATACGTGGGTACTGAAGCTTTCTTT
TRBD1	TRBV20-1	NA	TRBJ2-7	CSARDRGPYEQYF	TGCAGTGCTAGAGATAGGGGGCCCTACGAGCAGTACTTC
NA	TRBV15	once	TRBJ1-4	CATSREERERLFF	TGTGCCACCAGCAGAGAAGAGCGTGAAAGACTGTTTTTT
TRBD1	TRBV6-1	NA	TRBJ1-1	CASTLGQGRTEAFF	TGTGCCAGCACCTTAGGACAGGGTAGGACTGAAGCTTTCTTT
NA	TRBV6-5	NA	TRBJ1-6	CASSYSRGRAQGSPLHF	TGTGCCAGCAGTTACTCGAGGGGCAGGGCCCAGGGATCACCCCTCCACTTT
NA	TRBV29-1	many	TRBJ1-3	CSVEDLGTSGNTIYF	TGCAGCGTTGAAGATCTCGGCACCTCTGGAAACACCATATATTTT
TRBD1	TRBV7-9	many	TRBJ1-6	CASSGRQGMNSPLHF	TGTGCCAGCAGCGGACGACAGGGGATGAATTCACCCCTCCACTTT
NA	TRBV28	few	TRBJ1-6	CASLRGVGSPLHF	TGTGCCAGCCTTAGGGGTGTGGGATCACCCCTCCACTTT
TRBD1	TRBV5-4	NA	TRBJ2-7	CASSQRTGEYEQYF	TGTGCCAGCAGCCAGCGCACAGGGGAGTACGAGCAGTACTTC
TRBD1	TRBV20-1	NA	TRBJ2-7	CSARDRGRMVQYF	TGCAGTGCGAGGGACAGGGGGCGCATGGTGCAGTACTTC
NA	TRBV7-9	many	TRBJ1-2	CASTNHDEQPNYGYTF	TGTGCCAGCACCAACCACGACGAGCAGCCAAACTATGGCTACACCTTC
NA	TRBV30	NA	TRBJ1-4	CACVRTALNEKLFF	TGTGCCTGTGTCAGGACAGCTCTTAATGAAAAACTGTTTTTT
TRBD2	TRBV12-3/TRBV12-4	NA	TRBJ2-7	CASSLVASGRGGYEQYF	TGTGCCAGCAGTTTAGTAGCTAGCGGGAGGGGGGGCTACGAGCAGTACTTC
NA	TRBV5-6	NA	TRBJ2-5	CASSLDMSQETQYF	TGTGCCAGCAGCTTGGATATGAGCCAAGAGACCCAGTACTTC
NA	TRBV4-2	NA	TRBJ1-5	CASSQAPMEPYSNQPQHF	TGTGCCAGCAGCCAAGCCCCGATGGAGCCCTATAGCAATCAGCCCCAGCATTTT